This T cell receptor (beta chain) was recorded in a study of T cells in Graves' hyperthyroidism and ophthalmopathy. For the study at large: Any treatment followed the collection of peripheral blood at initial diagnosis. Study-level points and caveats: Blood also held most thyroid clonotypes expanded beyond 0.001.

Authors of the study amplified TCR beta CDR3 regions from RNA transcripts. TCR CDR3 underwent first-round RT-PCR with the HTBI primer set. TCRdb recomputed calls from the multiplex PCR reads with MiXCR, one row per CDR3 protein. The sample has a few hundred thousand distinct CDR3 sequences, roughly 15% seen once; the top ten hold 10% to 15%. Germline V gene lookup returns CDR1 SGHTA and CDR2 FQGNSA. V gave up 0 bases and J gave up 1 base, with 12 bases separating them. The CDR3 covers 16 residues. Turning to this clonotype: Its antigen is unknown.

The material sequenced was blood. V and J are TRBV7-2 and TRBJ2-5; a possible D gene is TRBD1 (5 bases). The sequence derives from a woman between 40 and 50 years old with Graves' hyperthyroidism that later progressed to Graves' ophthalmopathy. The CDR3 sequence is CASSLAFGAGQETQYF. CDR3 in DNA: TGTGCCAGCAGCTTAGCGTTTGGGGCAGGCCAAGAGACCCAGTACTTC.